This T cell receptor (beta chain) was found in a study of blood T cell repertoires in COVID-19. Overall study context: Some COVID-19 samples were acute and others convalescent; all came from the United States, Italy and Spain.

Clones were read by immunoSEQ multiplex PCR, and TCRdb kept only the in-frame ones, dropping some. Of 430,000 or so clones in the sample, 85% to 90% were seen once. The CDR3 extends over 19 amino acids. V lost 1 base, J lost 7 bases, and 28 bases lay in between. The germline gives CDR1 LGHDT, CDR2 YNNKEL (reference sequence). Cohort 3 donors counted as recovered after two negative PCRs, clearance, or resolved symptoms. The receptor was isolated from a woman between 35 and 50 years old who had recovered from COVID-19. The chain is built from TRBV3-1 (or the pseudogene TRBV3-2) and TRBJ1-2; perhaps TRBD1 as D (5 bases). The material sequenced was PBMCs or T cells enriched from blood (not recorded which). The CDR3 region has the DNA TGTGCCAGCAGCCAAGTCGTTCCCCCCGCGGGGGTTCGGCTCTGTGGCTACACCTTC. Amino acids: CASSQVVPPAGVRLCGYTF.